This T cell receptor (beta chain) is from a study of radiotherapy plus CTLA-4 blockade in lung cancer. Regarding the study as a whole: Peripheral blood showed expansion of tumor-derived TCR clones after radiotherapy and ipilimumab. Per reports, early blood T cell clone dynamics, plus interferon-beta, forecast response most strongly.

Germline loops: CDR1 SGHTA, CDR2 FQGTGA. CDR3 length equals 22 residues. The junction had 27 bases not matched to a gene; V was cut back by 6 bases and J by 2 bases. On this clone itself: The antigen is not known.

The method was immunoSEQ multiplex PCR; TCRdb's version includes in-frame clones alone and lacks a portion of them. In the table there are roughly 66,000 clones, approximately 80% of which are singletons. This material consisted of peripheral blood, taken from a patient treated with radiotherapy plus ipilimumab. The chain has TRBV7-3 and TRBJ2-7, with TRBD1 identical over 11 bases. The source is a human donor with non-small cell lung cancer who had a partial response to radiotherapy plus ipilimumab. The DNA for the CDR3 is TGTGCCAGCAGTTGCCGGACGGTGGGACAGGGGGACTTTTGGGAGGTTACCTACGAGCAGTACTTC. It codes for CASSCRTVGQGDFWEVTYEQYF.